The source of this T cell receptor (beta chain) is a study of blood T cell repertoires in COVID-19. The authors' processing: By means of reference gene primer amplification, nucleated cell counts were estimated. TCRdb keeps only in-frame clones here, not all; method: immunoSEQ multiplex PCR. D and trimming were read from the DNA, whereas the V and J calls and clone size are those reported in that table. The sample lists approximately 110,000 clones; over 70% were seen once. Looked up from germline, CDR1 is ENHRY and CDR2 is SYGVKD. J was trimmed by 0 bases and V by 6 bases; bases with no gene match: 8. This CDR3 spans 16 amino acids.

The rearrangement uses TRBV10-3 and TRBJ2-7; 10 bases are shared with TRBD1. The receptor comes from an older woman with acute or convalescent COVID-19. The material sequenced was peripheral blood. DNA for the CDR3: TGTGCCATCAGCGATCCAGGACAGGGGGGCTCCTACGAGCAGTACTTC. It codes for CAISDPGQGGSYEQYF.